A single sample is the source of the 8 T cell receptor beta chains below, sequenced in a study. In TCRdb, the 5' RACE reads were re-called with MiXCR into one record per CDR3 protein. The table lists 40,000 to 65,000 distinct CDR3 sequences, approximately 23% of them singletons. The sample comprised tumor-infiltrating naive CD4+ T cells sorted from the breast tumor. Regarding subset: naive CD4+ T cells, CD4+CD45RA+CD25-. The receptors stem from a female donor with breast cancer.

J is TRBJ1-6 and V is TRBV5-5; the D is unclear. The CDR3 runs to 14 residues. V lost 3 bases and J 10 bases, leaving 14 bases between the germline ends. Germline V gene sequence: CDR1 SGHKS, CDR2 YYEKEE (reference sequence). The CDR3 protein is CASSSGLERSPLHF. CDR3 nucleotide sequence: TGTGCCAGCAGCTCAGGACTAGAAAGGTCACCCCTCCACTTT.

The rearrangement joins TRBV7-3 to TRBJ1-1; D is unclear. V was shortened by 5 bases and J by 5 bases, with 18 bases between the two germline ends. There are 15 residues in the CDR3. The germline V gene has CDR1 SGHTA and CDR2 FQGTGA. The CDR3 loop is CASSPPGVQWTEAFF. The CDR3 region has the DNA TGTGCCAGCAGCCCGCCCGGCGTCCAGTGGACTGAAGCTTTCTTT.

This clonotype was counted a few times. The rearrangement uses TRBV12-3 or TRBV12-4 and TRBJ1-5; D gene unclear. The CDR3 sequence is 13 residues long. V was shortened by 3 bases and J by 5 bases, with 8 bases between the two germline ends. The CDR3 coding sequence is TGTGCCAGCAGTTTGGGTGGTTATCAGCCCCAGCATTTT. Protein sequence: CASSLGGYQPQHF.

V gene TRBV7-2 combines with J gene TRBJ2-2; D ambiguous. The germline gives CDR1 SGHTA, CDR2 FQGNSA. V was pared by 5 bases and J by 5 bases, with 9 bases between. The CDR3 has 13 amino acids. The CDR3 protein is CASSRDPTGELFF. CDR3 coding DNA: TGTGCCAGCAGCCGCGACCCGACCGGGGAGCTGTTTTTT.

The rearrangement uses TRBV11-2 and TRBJ2-1, with D possibly TRBD2 on 6 matching bases. The germline V and J ends were trimmed by 1 base and 6 bases, with 13 bases remaining between them. This CDR3 comprises 15 residues. Germline CDR1 SGHAT, CDR2 FQNNGV. The CDR3 coding sequence is TGTGCCAGCAGCTTAGTTGCCGGGAGTACCAATGAGCAGTTCTTC. Translating gives CASSLVAGSTNEQFF.

Regarding this clonotype: Compared with germline, one end of the junction differs, possibly owing to a read error. The chain has TRBV7-6 and TRBJ1-1; D is uncertain. The germline gives CDR1 SGHVS, CDR2 FNYEAQ. The CDR3 extends over 15 amino acids. CDR3: CASSLGSHRNTKAFF. CDR3 DNA sequence: TGTGCCAGCAGCTTGGGAAGCCACAGAAACACTAAAGCTTTCTTT.

For this clonotype: Its ends do not fully match the called genes, so a read error is possible. This chain links TRBV10-3 with TRBJ2-7; a possible D gene is TRBD1 (6 bases). This CDR3 comprises 13 residues. CDR1 ENHRY and CDR2 SYGVKD come from the germline V gene. The CDR3 spells CAISGGGGQGRAF. CDR3 nucleotides: TGTGCCATCAGTGGAGGTGGGGGCCAGGGCCGAGCGTTC.

The genes are TRBV3-1 and TRBJ2-2; D is ambiguous. There are 12 residues in the CDR3. The V and J ends lost 4 bases and 7 bases respectively, with 7 bases between them. Germline CDR1 is LGHDT and CDR2 is YNNKEL (reference sequence). The CDR3 reads CASSPVHGELFF. CDR3 nucleotides: TGTGCCAGCAGCCCGGTACACGGGGAGCTGTTTTTT.